The 20 T cell receptor beta chains in this list originate from one sample, sequenced in a study of cytomegalovirus exposure and HLA in healthy donors. PCR primers comprised 60 Vbeta and 13 Jbeta primers. Only in-frame clones appear in the TCRdb table, and some are missing; sequencing was by immunoSEQ multiplex PCR. Counted here are 150,000 to 200,000 clones, under 85% occurring once; the ten biggest clones make up 1.5% to 2%. Sample: PBMCs. The receptors were sampled from a woman in her thirties in good health and CMV-seronegative.

This clone showed up just a few times. The chain is built from TRBV7-8 and TRBJ2-6, with 7 positions matching TRBD1. The V gene's germline CDR1 is SGHVS and CDR2 FQNEAQ. This CDR3 has 19 residues. V shed 5 bases, J shed 0 bases, and the junction held 13 bases outside the gene matches. CDR3 residues: CASSEGVQGRVSGANVLTF. CDR3 coding DNA: TGTGCCAGCAGCGAGGGCGTACAGGGGCGGGTCTCTGGGGCCAACGTCCTGACTTTC.

The chain employs TRBV27 and TRBJ2-6, with D possibly matching TRBD1 (5 bases). Germline CDR1 is MNHEY and CDR2 is SMNVEV (reference sequence). This CDR3 spans 16 amino acids. V lost 0 bases and J lost 4, with 10 bases in between. CDR3 loop: CASSLSFRGGANVLTF. The CDR3 DNA sequence: TGTGCCAGCAGTTTATCGTTTAGGGGCGGGGCCAACGTCCTGACTTTC.

This chain joins TRBV9 and TRBJ1-4; D gene unclear. Trimming cost V 0 bases and J 0 bases, with 12 bases left between them. In germline, CDR1 is SGDLS, CDR2 YYNGEE. CDR3 size: 17 residues. The DNA for the CDR3 is TGTGCCAGCAGCGTAGATGGTCGGACTGCAACTAATGAAAAACTGTTTTTT. This encodes CASSVDGRTATNEKLFF.

This clone was seen a few times. The chain has TRBV6-1 and TRBJ2-7; TRBD2 matches 10 bases. Germline CDR1 reads MNHNS; CDR2 reads SASEGT. Trimming at V came to 1 base and at J to 1 base, leaving 1 base not matched to a gene. The CDR3 consists of 15 residues. As DNA, the CDR3 is TGTGCCAGCAGTGAAGGGACTAGCGGATCCTACGAGCAGTACTTC. Translated: CASSEGTSGSYEQYF.

This chain uses TRBV5-6 with TRBJ1-6; D gene uncertain. The CDR3 is made up of 17 amino acids. Trimming took off 4 bases at V and 0 bases at J, with 14 bases between the two ends. Germline-derived CDR1 and CDR2 are SGHDT and YYEEEE. CDR3 DNA sequence: TGTGCCAGCAGCCGACGGGCGGGAAGCTCCTATAATTCACCCCTCCACTTT. It yields the protein CASSRRAGSSYNSPLHF.

In DNA, the CDR3 is TGTGCCAGCAGCTTAGAGGGAGTTACCCTCGAGCAGTACTTC. Translated: CASSLEGVTLEQYF. The V and J genes are TRBV5-4 and TRBJ2-7; a possible D gene is TRBD2 (5 bases). Germline V gene data show CDR1 as SGHNT and CDR2 as YYREEE (reference sequence). The germline V and J ends were trimmed by 2 bases and 6 bases, with 15 bases remaining between them. The CDR3 consists of 14 residues.

The rearrangement links TRBV11-3 to TRBJ2-1, with a tentative D call TRBD1 (6 bases). The CDR3 has 16 residues. From germline, CDR1 is SGHNT and CDR2 YENEEA. V lost 4 bases and J 3 bases, leaving 16 bases between the germline ends. The CDR3 reads CASSSAKGQNYNEQFF. Here the CDR3 DNA reads TGTGCCAGCAGCTCGGCTAAAGGACAGAACTACAATGAGCAGTTCTTC.

This clone has more than one count but fewer than ten. The genes are TRBV5-5 and TRBJ2-3, with 7 bases identical to TRBD2. Germline CDR1 is SGHKS and CDR2 is YYEKEE (reference sequence). Trimming cost V 4 bases and J 2 bases; bases outside gene matches: 10. This CDR3 is built from 16 residues. The DNA of the CDR3 is TGTGCCAGCAGCCCGCGTGCGGGGGTCTTCACAGATACGCAGTATTTT. Protein product: CASSPRAGVFTDTQYF.

The CDR3 coding sequence is TGTGCCAGCGGCCAACCGCCGGGAGAAAAACTGTTTTTT. Protein: CASGQPPGEKLFF. The J gene is TRBJ1-4, the V gene TRBV2; no firm D call. Trimming cost V 8 bases and J 8 bases, with 15 bases left between them. CDR3 size: 13 residues. Germline CDR1 SNHLY, CDR2 FYNNEI.

The chain uses TRBV27 and TRBJ2-7; D is unclear. The CDR3 spans 13 residues. From germline, CDR1 is MNHEY and CDR2 SMNVEV (reference sequence). Trimming removed 4 bases from V and 2 bases from J, with 9 bases in between. The CDR3 nucleotides are TGTGCCAGCAGTTCCGACTCGGCCTACGAGCAGTACTTC. Translating gives CASSSDSAYEQYF.

The chain has TRBV4-3 and TRBJ2-7; TRBD1 matches at 9 bases. This CDR3 contains 14 residues. CDR1 and CDR2 (germline): LGHNA, YSLEER. Trimming at V came to 4 bases and at J to 4 bases, leaving 5 bases not matched to a gene. The CDR3 sequence: CASSLGTGRYEQYF. The CDR3 coding sequence is TGCGCCAGCAGCCTCGGGACAGGGCGATACGAGCAGTACTTC.

The chain joins TRBV6-1 to TRBJ2-2; 12 bases fit TRBD2. The germline CDR1 and CDR2 sequences are MNHNS and SASEGT. There are 15 residues in the CDR3. V gave up 2 bases and J gave up 6 bases; unmatched junction bases: 1. The CDR3 bases are TGTGCCAGCAGTGAACTAGCGGGGGGGCCCGGGGAGCTGTTTTTT. It encodes CASSELAGGPGELFF.

V gene TRBV9 combines with J gene TRBJ1-1, with D uncertain. The V gene's germline CDR1 is SGDLS and CDR2 YYNGEE. The length of the CDR3 is 14 residues. V was pared by 4 bases and J by 4 bases, with 14 bases between. CDR3 region: CASSPGVTFTEAFF. The DNA for the CDR3 is TGTGCCAGCAGCCCCGGGGTCACCTTCACTGAAGCTTTCTTT.

The CDR3 reads CASRSGDRGNEQFF. The CDR3 nucleotides read TGTGCCAGCAGGTCCGGGGACAGGGGGAATGAGCAGTTCTTC. The rearrangement links TRBV6-5 to TRBJ2-1, with 11 nucleotides matching TRBD1. V was clipped by 6 bases and J by 7 bases; unmatched bases: 5. Germline V gene data show CDR1 as MNHEY and CDR2 as SVGAGI. This CDR3 is 14 amino acids long.

The chain joins TRBV7-9 to TRBJ2-7, with D maybe TRBD1 (6 bases). The CDR3 consists of 12 residues. Germline V gene sequence: CDR1 SEHNR, CDR2 FQNEAQ (reference sequence). Between the trimmed V and J ends, which lost 5 bases and 5 bases, there was a span of 10 bases. CDR3 region: CASSRPGDEQYF. In DNA, the CDR3 is TGTGCCAGCAGCCGTCCAGGGGACGAGCAGTACTTC.

The chain uses TRBV9 and TRBJ2-2; TRBD1 aligns across 7 bases. Germline loops: CDR1 SGDLS, CDR2 YYNGEE. CDR3 length equals 14 residues. The junction had 3 bases not matched to a gene; V was cut back by 6 bases and J by 1 base. The CDR3 nucleotides are TGTGCCAGCACTCGGACAGGGAACACCGGGGAGCTGTTTTTT. Translation gives CASTRTGNTGELFF.

Only a few counts were recorded for this clone. The chain couples TRBV4-3 to TRBJ1-1, with unresolved D. This CDR3 is built from 14 residues. V was trimmed by 1 base and J by 3 bases, leaving 9 bases between them. Germline values: CDR1 LGHNA, CDR2 YSLEER. This chain's CDR3 is CASSQGREDTEAFF. CDR3 nucleotide sequence: TGCGCCAGCAGCCAAGGACGGGAGGACACTGAAGCTTTCTTT.

V usage is TRBV5-1 and J usage is TRBJ2-5; 8 nucleotides agree with TRBD2. The germline CDR1 and CDR2 sequences are SGHRS and YFSETQ. The CDR3 totals 14 residues. Unmatched junction bases numbered 8, after V lost 5 bases and J lost 5 bases. The CDR3 protein is CASRKAGVQETQYF. The CDR3 region has the DNA TGCGCCAGCAGAAAAGCGGGGGTCCAGGAGACCCAGTACTTC.

V usage is TRBV4-3 and J usage is TRBJ2-1; TRBD2 matches at 9 bases. Germline CDR1 LGHNA, CDR2 YSLEER. The length of the CDR3 is 16 residues. V lost 4 bases, J lost 7 bases, and 11 bases stayed unmatched. For the CDR3, the DNA is TGCGCCAGCAGCCTTAGGGGAGCGGGAGGCCAGAATGAGCAGTTCTTC. This sequence encodes CASSLRGAGGQNEQFF.

The V call is TRBV5-5, the J call TRBJ1-1; maybe TRBD1 (5 bases). The CDR3 is made up of 14 amino acids. Germline V gene sequence: CDR1 SGHKS, CDR2 YYEKEE (reference sequence). Trimming pared 4 bases from V and 4 bases from J, leaving 14 bases between. The CDR3 sequence: CASSGQSGGTEAFF. The CDR3 nucleotides read TGTGCCAGCAGCGGCCAGTCGGGGGGCACTGAAGCTTTCTTT.